This TCR beta chain was profiled in a study of cytomegalovirus exposure and HLA in healthy donors. Whole-study findings and limits: First-cohort TCR clusters were later found to tend to co-occur in the approximately 120 validation repertoires. Cytomegalovirus-associated status was assigned to about 170 TCR beta chains. Most TCR sequences showed up rarely, but some public TCRs showed up in many donors.

The CDR3 covers 13 residues. With 0 bases removed from V and 7 bases from J, the gap between germline ends came to 7 bases. Germline V lookup: CDR1 SGHRS, CDR2 YFSETQ. Comment on this clone: The antigen is undetermined.

Separate from the roughly 670-subject first cohort, the 120-subject validation cohort was the one that the donors belonged to. The data were produced by immunoSEQ multiplex PCR, yet TCRdb's version contains in-frame clones alone and is incomplete. The sample lists about 160,000 clones; 86% were seen once. The source is a woman aged 30 to 39 in good health and CMV-seronegative. The rearrangement links TRBV5-1 to TRBJ1-4, with D perhaps matching TRBD1 (5 bases). Input material: PBMCs. CDR3: CASSLAGAEKLFF. The CDR3 nucleotides read TGCGCCAGCAGCTTGGCCGGGGCTGAAAAACTGTTTTTT.